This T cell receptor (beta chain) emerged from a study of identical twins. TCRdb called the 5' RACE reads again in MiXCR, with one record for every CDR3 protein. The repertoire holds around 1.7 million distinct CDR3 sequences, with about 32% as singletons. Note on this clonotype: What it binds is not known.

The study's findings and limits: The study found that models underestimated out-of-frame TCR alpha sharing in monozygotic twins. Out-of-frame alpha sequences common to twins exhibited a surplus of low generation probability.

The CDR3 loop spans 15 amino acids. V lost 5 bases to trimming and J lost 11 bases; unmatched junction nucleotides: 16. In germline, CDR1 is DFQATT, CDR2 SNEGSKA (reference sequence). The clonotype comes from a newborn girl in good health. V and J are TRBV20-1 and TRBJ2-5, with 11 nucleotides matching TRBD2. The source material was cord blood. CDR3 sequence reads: CSAHRSGRALNEQYF. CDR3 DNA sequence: TGCAGTGCTCACCGTAGCGGGAGGGCCCTCAATGAGCAGTACTTC.